This T cell receptor beta chain was found in a study of T-cell memory formation after mild COVID-19. This clonotype has more than one count but fewer than ten. What it binds is not known. Study findings and constraints: Day 15 to 85 contractors were CD4/CD8 balanced; later expanders leaned CD4+. In pre-infection memory, a portion of responding clones appeared, which suggested that cross-reactive memory joined. The main location of contracting CD4+ clones was CM and EM, and that of contracting CD8+ clones was EMRA.

After 5'RACE with constant-segment primers, TCR alpha and TCR beta cDNA libraries carrying sample barcodes and UMIs were obtained. From the 5' RACE reads, TCRdb called clonotypes with MiXCR, one entry per CDR3 protein. The table records approximately 500,000 distinct CDR3 sequences, about 23% of them present only once. V lost 2 bases and J lost 5, with 6 bases in between. Germline values: CDR1 MNHNS, CDR2 SASEGT. The CDR3 consists of 13 residues. The sequence came from an adult woman who had mild COVID-19 (a few samples of this study predate the infection). Cell type and time point are not known. The sample was PBMCs or a T cell subset sorted from them (not recorded which). The chain uses TRBV6-1 and TRBJ2-2; D is unclear. As DNA, the CDR3 is TGTGCCAGCAGTGAAACGTGGACCGGGGAGCTGTTTTTT. Its protein product is CASSETWTGELFF.